The clone carrying this T cell receptor beta chain was picked up one time. Its antigen is undetermined. This specimen belongs to a study of Ad26.COV2.S vaccination and SARS-CoV-2 variants. Overall study context: It was the COV1001 Ad26.COV2.S trial arm that included the donor. Study results and caveats: Researchers reported similar non-spike TCR breadth in vaccine and placebo recipients.

The V gene lost 4 bases and the J gene lost 4 bases, with 10 bases spanning the gap. The length of the CDR3 is 13 residues. Per germline, CDR1 SGHNT and CDR2 YYREEE (reference sequence). TCRdb's table, derived via immunoSEQ multiplex PCR, lists solely in-frame clones and lacks some. The sample holds around 370,000 clones, 70% to 90% seen once. Treatment given: roughly 20 received Ad26.COV2.S at low or high dose, single or two shots; five or six received placebo; per-sample allocation not given. Samples came from day 63 after the first vaccine or placebo injection. Expressing Wuhan-strain SARS-CoV-2 spike, an Ad26 vector served as the vaccine.

The sequence came from a person between 18 and 60 years old who received the Ad26.COV2.S COVID-19 vaccine or a placebo. The source was peripheral blood, collected in a trial of Ad26.COV2.S vaccine versus placebo. The rearrangement joins TRBV5-4 to TRBJ2-3; D ambiguous. As DNA, the CDR3 is TGTGCCAGCAGCACCCCTTTGTCAGATACGCAGTATTTT. Encoded protein: CASSTPLSDTQYF.